A selection of T cell receptor beta chains follows, all from one sample in a study of OX40 agonist ivuxolimab in advanced cancers. Repertoires were generated with immunoSEQ multiplex PCR, while TCRdb's copy carries only in-frame clones and drops some. Of tens of thousands of clones listed, 80% to 95% are singletons. The sequencing used CD4+ or CD8+ T cells sorted from blood, collected in a trial of the OX40 agonist ivuxolimab. The receptors were gathered from an adult with an advanced solid tumor such as melanoma, head and neck, liver or kidney cancer. Both conserved end residues are part of each CDR3. Each record gives: J gene, V gene, clone size, D gene, CDR3 protein, CDR3 DNA. D genes are given only for firm matches. Not all rows give a size; the values are once, few, many and, for expanded clones, a class.

>TRBJ1-4|TRBV13|NA|NA
CASSLWGDGGEKLFF
TGTGCCAGCAGTTTATGGGGGGATGGCGGTGAAAAACTGTTTTTT
>TRBJ2-1|TRBV13|NA|TRBD2
CASSLVGLPYNEQFF
TGTGCCAGCAGCTTAGTGGGACTACCTTACAATGAGCAGTTCTTC
>TRBJ2-1|TRBV30|NA|NA
CAWSAGWQEFF
TGTGCCTGGAGTGCCGGGTGGCAGGAGTTCTTC
>TRBJ2-3|TRBV28|NA|TRBD2
CASSLGGYPDTQYF
TGTGCCAGCAGTTTGGGGGGGTACCCAGATACGCAGTATTTT
>TRBJ2-7|TRBV7-6|NA|NA
CASSLGSRDLPYEQYF
TGTGCCAGCAGCTTAGGATCCAGGGACCTTCCCTACGAGCAGTACTTC
>TRBJ2-7|TRBV7-9|NA|TRBD2
CASSFDSGGITYEQYF
TGTGCCAGCAGCTTCGATAGCGGGGGGATCACCTACGAGCAGTACTTC
>TRBJ2-7|TRBV4-2|NA|NA
CASSQAPGVNREQYF
TGTGCCAGCAGCCAAGCTCCAGGGGTAAATCGCGAGCAGTACTTC
>TRBJ1-4|TRBV11-2|NA|NA
CASSLARGVRDFNEKLFF
TGTGCCAGCAGCTTAGCTCGGGGTGTCAGGGACTTTAATGAAAAACTGTTTTTT
>TRBJ2-2|TRBV27|NA|NA
CASSFGPMNTGELFF
TGTGCCAGCAGTTTTGGACCTATGAACACCGGGGAGCTGTTTTTT
>TRBJ2-3|TRBV5-6|NA|TRBD2
CASSAPSGGDPSTDTQYF
TGTGCCAGCAGCGCTCCTAGCGGGGGCGATCCTAGCACAGATACGCAGTATTTT
>TRBJ2-3|TRBV7-6|NA|TRBD2
CASSFPSGGWDTQYF
TGTGCCAGCAGCTTTCCTAGCGGGGGGTGGGATACGCAGTATTTT
>TRBJ1-5|TRBV9|NA|NA
CASSPNGGLGQPQHF
TGTGCCAGCAGCCCAAATGGGGGGCTTGGGCAGCCCCAGCATTTT
>TRBJ1-2|TRBV5-1|NA|NA
CASSLASSNYGYTF
TGCGCCAGCAGCTTGGCCTCTTCTAACTATGGCTACACCTTC
>TRBJ2-2|TRBV7-8|NA|NA
CASSLAVSNTGELFF
TGTGCCAGCAGCTTAGCAGTGTCTAACACCGGGGAGCTGTTTTTT
>TRBJ2-1|TRBV6-5|NA|NA
CASSPGQPNNEQFF
TGTGCCAGCAGCCCTGGACAGCCAAACAATGAGCAGTTCTTC
>TRBJ2-2|TRBV5-8|NA|NA
CASSYGTERVGELFF
TGTGCCAGCAGCTACGGGACGGAGAGGGTCGGGGAGCTGTTTTTT
>TRBJ1-2|TRBV10-3|once|NA
CAISEYDGGYTF
TGTGCCATCAGTGAGTACGATGGGGGCTACACCTTC
>TRBJ1-1|TRBV5-5|NA|NA
CASSLGGLMNTEAFF
TGTGCCAGCAGCTTGGGGGGCCTTATGAACACTGAAGCTTTCTTT
>TRBJ1-4|TRBV4-3|once|TRBD1
CASSQDPGTGRAELFF
TGCGCCAGCAGCCAAGATCCGGGGACAGGGCGGGCGGAACTGTTTTTT
>TRBJ1-6|TRBV6-6|NA|TRBD1
CASSDRDLDNSPLHF
TGTGCCAGCAGTGACAGGGACTTGGATAATTCACCCCTCCACTTT
>TRBJ1-6|TRBV11-2|once|NA
CASSFGGGANSPLHF
TGTGCCAGCAGCTTTGGAGGGGGAGCCAATTCACCCCTCCACTTT
>TRBJ2-1|TRBV5-4|NA|NA
CASSSGHNEQFF
TGTGCCAGCAGCTCGGGCCACAATGAGCAGTTCTTC
>TRBJ2-2|TRBV4-3|NA|TRBD2
CASSQLAGYTGELFF
TGCGCCAGCAGCCAACTAGCGGGGTACACCGGGGAGCTGTTTTTT
>TRBJ2-2|TRBV7-6|NA|NA
CASSILVAGQPTGELFF
TGTGCCAGCAGCATCCTGGTGGCGGGACAACCCACCGGGGAGCTGTTTTTT
>TRBJ2-1|TRBV10-2|NA|TRBD2
CASIASGSSYNEQFF
TGCGCCAGCATCGCTAGCGGGAGCTCCTACAATGAGCAGTTCTTC
>TRBJ1-1|TRBV11-3|NA|NA
CASSLDLARVNTEAFF
TGTGCCAGCAGCTTAGATCTAGCCAGGGTGAACACTGAAGCTTTCTTT
>TRBJ1-5|TRBV7-8|few|TRBD1
CASSLVRGQDTGTDQPQHF
TGTGCCAGCAGCTTAGTTAGGGGACAGGACACTGGGACCGATCAGCCCCAGCATTTT
>TRBJ2-7|TRBV2|NA|NA
CASLQGSTYEQYF
TGTGCCAGCCTGCAAGGCTCCACCTACGAGCAGTACTTC
>TRBJ2-7|TRBV6-8|NA|TRBD2
CANPREGLRNEAYEQYF
TGTGCCAACCCAAGGGAGGGGCTTCGGAATGAGGCCTACGAGCAGTACTTC
>TRBJ1-1|TRBV6-5|few|NA
CASSYSRGNTEAFF
TGTGCCAGCAGTTACTCGAGGGGGAACACTGAAGCTTTCTTT
>TRBJ2-7|TRBV10-1|NA|TRBD2
CASRQRGGLSEQYF
TGCGCCAGCAGACAGCGGGGGGGCCTTTCTGAGCAGTACTTC
>TRBJ2-6|TRBV13|NA|NA
CASSLTGKGANVLTF
TGTGCCAGCAGCTTGACAGGCAAGGGGGCCAACGTCCTGACTTTC
>TRBJ1-2|TRBV5-6|NA|NA
CASSLAGNYGYTF
TGTGCCAGCAGCTTGGCGGGGAACTATGGCTACACCTTC
>TRBJ1-5|TRBV7-9|NA|NA
CASSLLGDSNQPQHF
TGTGCCAGCAGCTTATTAGGGGACAGCAATCAGCCCCAGCATTTT
>TRBJ1-4|TRBV5-6|NA|TRBD1
CASSWGTGFEKLFF
TGTGCCAGCAGCTGGGGGACAGGGTTTGAAAAACTGTTTTTT
>TRBJ2-1|TRBV6-5|NA|NA
CASSYSVGGGNEQFF
TGTGCCAGCAGTTACTCCGTAGGGGGGGGCAATGAGCAGTTCTTC
>TRBJ1-1|TRBV4-1|NA|TRBD1
CASSHGDRGPEAFF
TGCGCCAGCAGCCACGGGGACAGGGGACCTGAAGCTTTCTTT
>TRBJ1-1|TRBV14|NA|NA
CASSQDYPVAVSTEAFF
TGTGCCAGCAGCCAAGATTATCCGGTGGCGGTGAGCACTGAAGCTTTCTTT
>TRBJ2-3|TRBV5-4|NA|NA
CASSPHTGTDTQYF
TGTGCCAGCAGCCCTCATACAGGGACAGATACGCAGTATTTT
>TRBJ1-4|TRBV13|NA|TRBD1
CASRFKGAAHEKLFF
TGTGCCAGCAGATTCAAGGGGGCTGCTCATGAAAAACTGTTTTTT
>TRBJ2-1|TRBV11-2|NA|NA
CASSLGSATLPDNEQFF
TGTGCCAGCAGCTTAGGTTCTGCCACCTTACCTGACAATGAGCAGTTCTTC
>TRBJ2-7|TRBV28|NA|TRBD1
CASSPRTGSSYEQYF
TGTGCCAGCAGCCCGAGGACAGGTAGCTCCTACGAGCAGTACTTC
>TRBJ2-1|TRBV11-2|NA|NA
CASSTGFHEQFF
TGTGCCAGCAGCACAGGGTTCCATGAGCAGTTCTTC
>TRBJ2-5|TRBV6-1|NA|TRBD1
CASSVGTGQGETQYF
TGTGCCAGCAGCGTTGGGACAGGGCAGGGGGAGACCCAGTACTTC
>TRBJ2-7|TRBV6-1|NA|NA
CATTDFSHEQYF
TGTGCCACCACGGACTTTTCCCACGAGCAGTACTTC
>TRBJ2-1|TRBV6-4|many|TRBD2
CASSHSSGGGDEQFF
TGTGCCAGCAGTCATTCTAGCGGGGGTGGAGATGAGCAGTTCTTC
>TRBJ2-5|TRBV7-9|NA|TRBD2
CASRQTKRGPGQETQYF
TGTGCCAGCAGGCAAACGAAGCGGGGGCCGGGGCAAGAGACCCAGTACTTC
>TRBJ1-1|TRBV27|NA|NA
CASSLGRLNTEAFF
TGTGCCAGCAGTTTAGGGCGGTTAAACACTGAAGCTTTCTTT
>TRBJ1-6|TRBV2|NA|NA
CASLGRQRGNSPLHF
TGTGCCAGCCTAGGGCGGCAGAGGGGCAATTCACCCCTCCACTTT
>TRBJ2-7|TRBV6-5|NA|NA
CASSLGFSYEQYF
TGTGCCAGCAGTTTGGGGTTCTCCTACGAGCAGTACTTC
>TRBJ2-1|TRBV9|NA|NA
CASSGNEQFF
TGTGCCAGCAGCGGCAATGAGCAGTTCTTC
>TRBJ2-7|TRBV29-1|NA|NA
CSVATGTLEQYF
TGCAGCGTTGCCACCGGGACACTCGAGCAGTACTTC